This T cell receptor (beta chain) came from a study of T cell responses to AZD1222 COVID-19 vaccine. Overall study: Second-dose groups at about 4 or about 12 weeks were pooled. Study results and caveats: Reportedly, nearly half the spike-specific TCRs target unmutated variant regions. Only a handful of AZD1222 recipients, several in all, had baseline seropositivity.

Produced via immunoSEQ multiplex PCR; TCRdb's table is partial and in-frame only. This sample has more than 110,000 clones, with 80% to 90% found just once. V dropped 4 bases and J dropped 2; count of bases not matched to a gene: 4. CDR1 is SEHNR, CDR2 FQNEAQ, per germline (reference sequence). There are 15 residues in the CDR3. A word on this clone: The target antigen is unknown.

The chain joins TRBV7-9 to TRBJ2-1, with TRBD2 matching 8 bases. The sequences come from peripheral blood, collected on day 0 of AZD1222 vaccination. The sequence came from an adult in good health. This CDR3 reads CASSSETSAYNEQFF. The CDR3 DNA reads TGTGCCAGCAGCTCCGAGACTAGCGCCTACAATGAGCAGTTCTTC.